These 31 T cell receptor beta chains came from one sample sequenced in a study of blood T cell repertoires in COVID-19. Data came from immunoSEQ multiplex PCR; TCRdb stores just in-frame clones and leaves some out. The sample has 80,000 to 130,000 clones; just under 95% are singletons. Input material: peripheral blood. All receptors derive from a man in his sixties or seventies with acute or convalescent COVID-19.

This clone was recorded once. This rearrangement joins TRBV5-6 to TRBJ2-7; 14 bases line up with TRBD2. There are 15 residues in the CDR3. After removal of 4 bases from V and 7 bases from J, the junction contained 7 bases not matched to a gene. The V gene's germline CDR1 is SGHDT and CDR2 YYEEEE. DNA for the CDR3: TGTGCCAGCAGCCCCGGGACTAGCGGGAGAGCAGAGCAGTACTTC. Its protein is CASSPGTSGRAEQYF.

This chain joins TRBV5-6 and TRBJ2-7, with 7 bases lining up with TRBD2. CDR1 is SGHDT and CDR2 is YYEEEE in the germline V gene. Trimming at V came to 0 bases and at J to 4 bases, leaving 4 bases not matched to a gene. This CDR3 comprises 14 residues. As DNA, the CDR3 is TGTGCCAGCAGCTTGGGGACTAGTGCTTACGAGCAGTACTTC. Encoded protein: CASSLGTSAYEQYF.

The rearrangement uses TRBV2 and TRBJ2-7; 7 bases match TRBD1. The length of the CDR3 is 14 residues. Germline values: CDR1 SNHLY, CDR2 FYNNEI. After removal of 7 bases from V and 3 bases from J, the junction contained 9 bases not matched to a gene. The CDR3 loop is CASTDREWGYEQYF. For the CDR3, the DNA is TGTGCCAGCACAGACAGGGAGTGGGGCTACGAGCAGTACTTC.

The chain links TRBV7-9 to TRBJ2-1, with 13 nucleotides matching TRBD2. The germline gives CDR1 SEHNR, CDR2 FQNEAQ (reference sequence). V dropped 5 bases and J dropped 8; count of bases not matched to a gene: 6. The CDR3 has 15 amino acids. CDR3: CASSPWTSGSHEQFF. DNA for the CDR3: TGTGCCAGCAGCCCGTGGACTAGCGGGAGTCATGAGCAGTTCTTC.

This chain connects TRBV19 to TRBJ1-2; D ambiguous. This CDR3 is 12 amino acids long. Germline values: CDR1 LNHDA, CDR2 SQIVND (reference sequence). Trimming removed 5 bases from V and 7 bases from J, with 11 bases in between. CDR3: CASSLYLRGYTF. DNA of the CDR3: TGTGCCAGTAGTCTCTACCTCCGTGGCTACACCTTC.

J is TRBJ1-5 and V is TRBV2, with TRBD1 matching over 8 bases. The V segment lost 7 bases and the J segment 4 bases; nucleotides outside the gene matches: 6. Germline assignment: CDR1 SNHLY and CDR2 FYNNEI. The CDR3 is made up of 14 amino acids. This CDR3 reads CASTTDRVNQPQHF. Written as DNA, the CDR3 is TGTGCCAGCACTACGGACAGGGTGAATCAGCCCCAGCATTTT.

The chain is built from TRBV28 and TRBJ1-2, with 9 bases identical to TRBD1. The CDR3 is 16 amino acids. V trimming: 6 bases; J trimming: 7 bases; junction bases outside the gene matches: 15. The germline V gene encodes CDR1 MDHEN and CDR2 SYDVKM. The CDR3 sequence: CASSPRQGEFLSGYTF. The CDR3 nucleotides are TGTGCCAGCAGCCCCAGACAGGGGGAATTTTTGAGTGGCTACACCTTC.

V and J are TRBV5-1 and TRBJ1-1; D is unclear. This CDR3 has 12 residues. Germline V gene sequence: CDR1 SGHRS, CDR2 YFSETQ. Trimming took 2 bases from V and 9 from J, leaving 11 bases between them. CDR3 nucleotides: TGCGCCAGCAGCTTAACAGATTCCCAAGCTTTCTTT. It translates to CASSLTDSQAFF.

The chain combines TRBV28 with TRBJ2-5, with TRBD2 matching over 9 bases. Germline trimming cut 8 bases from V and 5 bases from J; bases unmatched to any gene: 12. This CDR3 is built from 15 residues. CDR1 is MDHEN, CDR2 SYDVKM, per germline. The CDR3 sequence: CASRRGTSFRETQYF. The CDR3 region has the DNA TGTGCCAGCCGTAGGGGGACTAGCTTTCGGGAGACCCAGTACTTC.

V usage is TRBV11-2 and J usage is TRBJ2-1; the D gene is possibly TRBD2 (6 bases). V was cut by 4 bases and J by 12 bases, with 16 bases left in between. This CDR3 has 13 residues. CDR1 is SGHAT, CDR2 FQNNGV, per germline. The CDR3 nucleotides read TGTGCCAGCAGCTCGGGACTCCGAGGCCGGCAGTTCTTC. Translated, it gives CASSSGLRGRQFF.

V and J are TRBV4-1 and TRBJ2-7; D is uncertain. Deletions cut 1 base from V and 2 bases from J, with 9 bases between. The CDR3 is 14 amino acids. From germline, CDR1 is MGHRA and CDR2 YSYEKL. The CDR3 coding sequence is TGCGCCAGCAGCCAAGCTGTTGGGCCCTACGAGCAGTACTTC. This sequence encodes CASSQAVGPYEQYF.

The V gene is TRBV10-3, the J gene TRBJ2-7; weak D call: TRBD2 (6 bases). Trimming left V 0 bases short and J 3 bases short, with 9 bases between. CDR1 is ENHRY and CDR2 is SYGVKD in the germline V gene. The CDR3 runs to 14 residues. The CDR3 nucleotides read TGTGCCATCAGTGAGTCCAACGGGGGCTACGAGCAGTACTTC. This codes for CAISESNGGYEQYF.

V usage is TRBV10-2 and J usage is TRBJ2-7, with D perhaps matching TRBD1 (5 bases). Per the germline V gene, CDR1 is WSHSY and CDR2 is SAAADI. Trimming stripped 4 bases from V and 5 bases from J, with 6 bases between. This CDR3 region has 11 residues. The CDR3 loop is CASSVGHEQYF. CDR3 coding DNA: TGCGCCAGCAGTGTGGGGCACGAGCAGTACTTC.

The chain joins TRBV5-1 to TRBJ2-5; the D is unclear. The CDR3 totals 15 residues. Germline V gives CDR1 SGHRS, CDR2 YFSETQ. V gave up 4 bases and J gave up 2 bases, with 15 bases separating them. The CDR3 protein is CASSPMSTEQETQYF. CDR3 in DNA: TGCGCCAGCAGCCCGATGTCTACGGAGCAAGAGACCCAGTACTTC.

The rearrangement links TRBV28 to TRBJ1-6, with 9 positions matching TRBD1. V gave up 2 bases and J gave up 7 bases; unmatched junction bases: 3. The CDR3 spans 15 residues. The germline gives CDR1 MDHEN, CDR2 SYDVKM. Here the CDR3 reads CASSLNRGRNSPLHF. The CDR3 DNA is TGTGCCAGCAGTTTAAACAGGGGGCGAAATTCACCCCTCCACTTT.

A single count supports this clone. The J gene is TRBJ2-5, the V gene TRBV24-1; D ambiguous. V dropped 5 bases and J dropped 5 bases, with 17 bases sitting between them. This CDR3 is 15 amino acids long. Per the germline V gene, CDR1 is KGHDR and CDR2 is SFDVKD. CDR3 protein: CATSAYSVLGETQYF. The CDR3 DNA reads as TGTGCCACCAGTGCTTACAGTGTACTTGGGGAGACCCAGTACTTC.

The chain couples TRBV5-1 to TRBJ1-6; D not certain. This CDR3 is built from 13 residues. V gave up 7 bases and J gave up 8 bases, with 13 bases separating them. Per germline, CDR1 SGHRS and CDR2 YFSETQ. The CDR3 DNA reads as TGCGCCAGCTCGTCTTCCCGGGATTCACCCCTCCACTTT. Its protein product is CASSSSRDSPLHF.

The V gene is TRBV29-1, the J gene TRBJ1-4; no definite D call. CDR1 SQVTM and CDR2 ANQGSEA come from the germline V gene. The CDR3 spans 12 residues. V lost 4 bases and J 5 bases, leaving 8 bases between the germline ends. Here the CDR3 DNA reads TGCAGCGTTGCAGGTCCGAATGAAAAACTGTTTTTT. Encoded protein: CSVAGPNEKLFF.

CDR3 coding DNA: TGCGCCAGCAGCTCTGGACAGGGGGTAGATACGCAGTATTTT. Its protein is CASSSGQGVDTQYF. This sequence joins TRBV5-1 and TRBJ2-3; 10 positions match TRBD1. The V gene end was trimmed by 3 bases and the J gene end by 5 bases; junction bases not matched to a gene: 3. The CDR3 contains 14 residues. Germline V gives CDR1 SGHRS, CDR2 YFSETQ.

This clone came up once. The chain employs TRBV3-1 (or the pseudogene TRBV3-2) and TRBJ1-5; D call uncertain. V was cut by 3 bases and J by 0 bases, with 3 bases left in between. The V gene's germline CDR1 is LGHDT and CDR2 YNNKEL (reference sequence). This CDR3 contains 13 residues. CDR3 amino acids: CASSHNSNQPQHF. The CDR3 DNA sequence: TGTGCCAGCAGCCATAATAGCAATCAGCCCCAGCATTTT.

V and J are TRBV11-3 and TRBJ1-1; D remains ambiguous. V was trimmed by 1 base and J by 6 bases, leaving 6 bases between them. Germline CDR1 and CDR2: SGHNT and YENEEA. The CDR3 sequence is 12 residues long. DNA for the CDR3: TGTGCCAGCAGCTTAGTAGGAGCTGAAGCTTTCTTT. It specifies CASSLVGAEAFF.

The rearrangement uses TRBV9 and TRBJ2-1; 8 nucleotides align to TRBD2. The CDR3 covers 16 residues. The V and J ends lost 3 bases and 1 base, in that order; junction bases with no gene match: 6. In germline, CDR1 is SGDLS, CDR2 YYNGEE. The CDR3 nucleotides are TGTGCCAGCAGCGCGCTAGGCGGGGGGTCCTACAATGAGCAGTTCTTC. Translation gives CASSALGGGSYNEQFF.

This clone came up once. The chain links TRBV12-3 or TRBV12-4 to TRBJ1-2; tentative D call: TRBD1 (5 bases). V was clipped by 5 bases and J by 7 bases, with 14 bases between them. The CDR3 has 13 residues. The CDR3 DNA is TGTGCCAGCAGTACCCGGCCCGGGGGTGGCTACACCTTC. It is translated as CASSTRPGGGYTF.

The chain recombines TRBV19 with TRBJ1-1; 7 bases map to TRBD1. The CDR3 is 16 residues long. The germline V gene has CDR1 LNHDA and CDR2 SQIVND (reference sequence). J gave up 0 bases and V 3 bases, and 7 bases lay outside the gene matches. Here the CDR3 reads CASSMKGQRMNTEAFF. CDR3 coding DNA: TGTGCCAGTAGTATGAAGGGACAGCGCATGAACACTGAAGCTTTCTTT. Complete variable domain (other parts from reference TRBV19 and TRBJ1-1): DGGITQSPKYLFRKEGQNVTLSCEQNLNHDAMYWYRQDPGQGLRLIYYSQIVNDFQKGDIAEGYSVSREKKESFPLTVTSAQKNPTAFYLCASSMKGQRMNTEAFFGQGTRLTVV.

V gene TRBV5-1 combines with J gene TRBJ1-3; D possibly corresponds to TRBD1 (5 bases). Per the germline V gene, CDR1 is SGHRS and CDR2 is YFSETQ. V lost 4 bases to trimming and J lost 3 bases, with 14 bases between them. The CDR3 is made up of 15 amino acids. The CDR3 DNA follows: TGCGCCAGCAGCCAGGACAAAGGTCTTGGAAACACCATATATTTT. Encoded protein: CASSQDKGLGNTIYF. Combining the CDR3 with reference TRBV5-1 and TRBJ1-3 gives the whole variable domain KAGVTQTPRYLIKTRGQQVTLSCSPISGHRSVSWYQQTPGQGLQFLFEYFSETQRNKGNFPGRFSGRQFSNSRSEMNVSTLELGDSALYLCASSQDKGLGNTIYFGEGSWLTVV.

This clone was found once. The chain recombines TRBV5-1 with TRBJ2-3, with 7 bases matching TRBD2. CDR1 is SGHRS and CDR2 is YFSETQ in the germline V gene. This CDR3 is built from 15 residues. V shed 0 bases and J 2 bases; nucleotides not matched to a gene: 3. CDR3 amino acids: CASSLGAGNTDTQYF. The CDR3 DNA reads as TGCGCCAGCAGCTTGGGAGCGGGGAACACAGATACGCAGTATTTT.

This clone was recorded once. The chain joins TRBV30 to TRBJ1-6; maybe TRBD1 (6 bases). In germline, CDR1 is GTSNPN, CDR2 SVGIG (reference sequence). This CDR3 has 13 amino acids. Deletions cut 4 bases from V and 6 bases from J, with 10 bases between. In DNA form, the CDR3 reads TGTGCCTGGACTAGGACAGCTAATTCACCCCTCCACTTT. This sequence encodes CAWTRTANSPLHF.

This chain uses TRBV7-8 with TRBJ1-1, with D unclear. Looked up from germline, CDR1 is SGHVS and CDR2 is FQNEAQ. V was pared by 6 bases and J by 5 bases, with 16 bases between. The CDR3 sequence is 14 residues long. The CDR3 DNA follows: TGTGCCAGCAGTCCCAGCGGAGTTTTGACTGAAGCTTTCTTT. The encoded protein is CASSPSGVLTEAFF. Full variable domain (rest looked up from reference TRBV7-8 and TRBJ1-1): GAGVSQSPRYKVAKRGQDVALRCDPISGHVSLFWYQQALGQGPEFLTYFQNEAQLDKSGLPSDRFFAERPEGSVSTLKIQRTQQEDSAVYLCASSPSGVLTEAFFGQGTRLTVV.

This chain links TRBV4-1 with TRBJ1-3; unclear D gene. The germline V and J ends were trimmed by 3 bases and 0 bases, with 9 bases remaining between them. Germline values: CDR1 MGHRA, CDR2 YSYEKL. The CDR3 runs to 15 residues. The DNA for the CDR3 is TGCGCCAGCAGCCACTCTATCCGCTCTGGAAACACCATATATTTT. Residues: CASSHSIRSGNTIYF.

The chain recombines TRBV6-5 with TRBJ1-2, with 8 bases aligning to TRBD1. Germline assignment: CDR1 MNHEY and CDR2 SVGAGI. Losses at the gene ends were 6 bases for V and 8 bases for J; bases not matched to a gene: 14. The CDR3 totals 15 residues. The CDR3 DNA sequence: TGTGCCAGCAGGCAGTGGACAGGGAAGTCGGGAGGCTACACCTTC. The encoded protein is CASRQWTGKSGGYTF.

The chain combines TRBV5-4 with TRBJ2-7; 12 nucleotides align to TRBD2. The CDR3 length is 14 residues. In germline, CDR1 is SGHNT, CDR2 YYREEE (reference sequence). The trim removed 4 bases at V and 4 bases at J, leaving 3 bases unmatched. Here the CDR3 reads CASSPGTSGYEQYF. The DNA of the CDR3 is TGTGCCAGCAGCCCCGGGACTAGCGGGTACGAGCAGTACTTC.